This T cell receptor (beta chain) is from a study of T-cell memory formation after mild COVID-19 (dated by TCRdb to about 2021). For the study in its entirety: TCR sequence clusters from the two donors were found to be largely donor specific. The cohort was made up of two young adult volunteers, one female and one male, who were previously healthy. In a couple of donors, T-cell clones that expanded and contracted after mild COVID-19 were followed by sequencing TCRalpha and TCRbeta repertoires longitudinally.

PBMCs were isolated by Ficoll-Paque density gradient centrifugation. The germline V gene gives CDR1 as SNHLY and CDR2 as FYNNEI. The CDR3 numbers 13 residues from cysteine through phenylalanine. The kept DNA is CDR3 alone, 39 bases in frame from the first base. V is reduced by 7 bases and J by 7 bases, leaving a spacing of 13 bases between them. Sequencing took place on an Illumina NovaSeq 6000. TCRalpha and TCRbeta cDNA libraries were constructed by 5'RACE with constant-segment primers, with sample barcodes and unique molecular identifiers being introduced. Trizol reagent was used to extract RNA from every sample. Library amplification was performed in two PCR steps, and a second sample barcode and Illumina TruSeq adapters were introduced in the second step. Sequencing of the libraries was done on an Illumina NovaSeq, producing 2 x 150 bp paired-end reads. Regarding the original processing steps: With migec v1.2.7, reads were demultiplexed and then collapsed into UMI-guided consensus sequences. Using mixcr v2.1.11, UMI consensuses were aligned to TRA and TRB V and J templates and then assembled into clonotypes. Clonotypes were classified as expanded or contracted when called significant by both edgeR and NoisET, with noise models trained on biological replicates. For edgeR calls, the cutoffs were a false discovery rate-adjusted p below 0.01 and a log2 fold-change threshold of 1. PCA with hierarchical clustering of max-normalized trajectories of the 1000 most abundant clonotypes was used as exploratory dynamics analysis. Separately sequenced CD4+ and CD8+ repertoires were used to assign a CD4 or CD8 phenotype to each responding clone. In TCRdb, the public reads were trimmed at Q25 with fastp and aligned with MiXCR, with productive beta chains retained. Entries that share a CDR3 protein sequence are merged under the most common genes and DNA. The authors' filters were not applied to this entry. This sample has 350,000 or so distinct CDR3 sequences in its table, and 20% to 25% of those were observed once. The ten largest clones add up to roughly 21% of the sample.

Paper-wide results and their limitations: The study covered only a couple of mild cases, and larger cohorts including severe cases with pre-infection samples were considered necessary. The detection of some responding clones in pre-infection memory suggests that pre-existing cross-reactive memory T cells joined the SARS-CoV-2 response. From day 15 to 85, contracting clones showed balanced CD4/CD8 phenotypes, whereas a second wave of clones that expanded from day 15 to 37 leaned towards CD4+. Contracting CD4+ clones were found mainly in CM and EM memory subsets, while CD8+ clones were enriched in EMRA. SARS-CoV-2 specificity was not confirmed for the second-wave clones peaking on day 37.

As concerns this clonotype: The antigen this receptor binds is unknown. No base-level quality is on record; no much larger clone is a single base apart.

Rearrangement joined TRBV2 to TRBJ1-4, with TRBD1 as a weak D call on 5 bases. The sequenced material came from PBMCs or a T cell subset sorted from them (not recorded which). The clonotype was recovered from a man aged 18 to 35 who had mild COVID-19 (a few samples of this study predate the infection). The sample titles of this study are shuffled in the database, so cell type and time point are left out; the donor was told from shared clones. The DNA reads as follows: TGTGCCAGCATGGGGGGGGACCTTGAAAAACTGTTTTTT. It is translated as CASMGGDLEKLFF.